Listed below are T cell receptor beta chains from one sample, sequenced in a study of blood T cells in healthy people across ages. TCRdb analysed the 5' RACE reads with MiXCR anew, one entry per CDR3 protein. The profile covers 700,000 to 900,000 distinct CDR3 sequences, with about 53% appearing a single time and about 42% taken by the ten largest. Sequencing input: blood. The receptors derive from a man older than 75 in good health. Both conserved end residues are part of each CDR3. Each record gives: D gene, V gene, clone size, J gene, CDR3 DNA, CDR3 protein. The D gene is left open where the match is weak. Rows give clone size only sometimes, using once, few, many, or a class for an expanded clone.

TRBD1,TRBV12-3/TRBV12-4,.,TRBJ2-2,TGTGCCAGTAGGGGACAGGGCCACACCGGGGAGCTGTTTTTT,CASRGQGHTGELFF
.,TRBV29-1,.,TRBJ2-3,TGCAGCGTCCCCAATTTAGTACAGGGCGGAAAGGGATACGCGTATTTT,CSVPNLVQGGKGYAYF
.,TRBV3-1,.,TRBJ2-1,TGTGCCAGCAGCCAGCGTGAAATCGCGCTGGGGCAGTTCTTC,CASSQREIALGQFF
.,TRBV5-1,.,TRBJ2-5,TGCGCCAGCAGTCCTTCTTCAGGAGGAAACCAAGAGACCCAGTACTTC,CASSPSSGGNQETQYF
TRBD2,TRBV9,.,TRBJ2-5,TGTGCCAGCAGCGTAGGGCTAGCGGTACAAGAGACCCAGTACTTC,CASSVGLAVQETQYF
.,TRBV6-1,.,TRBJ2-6,TGTGCCAGCAGCTCCCCAGGGGCAGGGCCGAGGACTGGGGCCAACGTCCTGACTTTC,CASSSPGAGPRTGANVLTF
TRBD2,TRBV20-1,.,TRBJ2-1,TGCAGTGCTAGAGATCCCAGCGGGGAAGGCTCGTACAATGAGCAGTTGTTC,CSARDPSGEGSYNEQLF
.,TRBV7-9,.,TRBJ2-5,TGTGCCAGCAGCTTAGCGGGAGCGGCCGAGACCCAGTACTTC,CASSLAGAAETQYF
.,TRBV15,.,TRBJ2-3,TGTGCCACCAGCCCCCTAAGGACAGATACGCAGTATTTT,CATSPLRTDTQYF
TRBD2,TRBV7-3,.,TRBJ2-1,TGTGCCAGCAGCTTAATCGGTCTAGCGGGAGGGTACAATGAGCAGTTCTTC,CASSLIGLAGGYNEQFF
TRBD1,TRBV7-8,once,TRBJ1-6,TGTGCCAGCAGCTTGATAACAGGGGAATCACCCTTCCACTTT,CASSLITGESPFHF
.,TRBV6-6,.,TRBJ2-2,TGTGCCAGCAGTCGCACAGACTCTGTCACCGGGGAGCTGTTTTTT,CASSRTDSVTGELFF
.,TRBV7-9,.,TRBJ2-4,TGTGCCAGCAGCCCGAGGACGGGGACCTCTGAGCAGTACTTC,CASSPRTGTSEQYF
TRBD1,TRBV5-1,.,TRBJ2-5,TGCGCCAGCAGCGCAGCACAGGGGGCGCAGGAGACCCAGTACTTC,CASSAAQGAQETQYF
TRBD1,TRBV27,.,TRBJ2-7,TGTGCCAGCAGTTTAGGGACAGGGTCAGGCGAGCAGTACTTC,CASSLGTGSGEQYF
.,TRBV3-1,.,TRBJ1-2,TGTGCCAGCAGCCAAGTTCTTTACTCGGGAGGCTACACCTTC,CASSQVLYSGGYTF
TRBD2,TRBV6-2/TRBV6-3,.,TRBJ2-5,TGTGCCACCACTTCGGCGGGAGTAGAGACCCAGTACTTC,CATTSAGVETQYF
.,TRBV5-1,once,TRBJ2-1,TGCGCCAGCAGCTTGGATGGGGGAGGGGGTTCCTACAATGAGCAGTTCTTC,CASSLDGGGGSYNEQFF
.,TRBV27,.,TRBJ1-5,TGTGCCGGCAGGACCTCAGGGGTCGAGCAGCCCCAGCATTTT,CAGRTSGVEQPQHF
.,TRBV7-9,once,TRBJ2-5,TGTGCCAGCAGCTTAGGACAATATTCCGAGACCCAGTACTTC,CASSLGQYSETQYF
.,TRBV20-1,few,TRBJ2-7,TGCAGTGCTCGAGGGATCAAGGGTACCTACGAGCAGTACTTC,CSARGIKGTYEQYF
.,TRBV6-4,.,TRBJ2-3,TGTGCCAGCAGTGACTCGCCATACGATACGCAGTATTTT,CASSDSPYDTQYF
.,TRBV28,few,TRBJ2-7,TGTGCCAGCAGTCCCCCCTTCGTGGTCACCGAGCAGTACTTC,CASSPPFVVTEQYF
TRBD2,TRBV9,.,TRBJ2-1,TGTGCCAGCAGCGTAGGTTCTAGCGGGAATTTAGCTGAGCAGTTCTTC,CASSVGSSGNLAEQFF
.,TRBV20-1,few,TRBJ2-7,TGCAGTGCTAGTAGCCCGAGAGAATACGAGCAGTACTTC,CSASSPREYEQYF
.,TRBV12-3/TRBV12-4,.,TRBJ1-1,TGTGCCAGCAGTCGGGACCGGGGAGACACTGAAGCTTTCTTT,CASSRDRGDTEAFF
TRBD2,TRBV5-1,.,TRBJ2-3,TGCGCCAGCAGCTTGGCCGGTCGAGCGGGAGGCACAGATACGCAGTATTTT,CASSLAGRAGGTDTQYF
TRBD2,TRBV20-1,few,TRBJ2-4,TGCAGTGCTAGACTAGCGGGAGTGGGCAAAAACATTCAGTACTTC,CSARLAGVGKNIQYF
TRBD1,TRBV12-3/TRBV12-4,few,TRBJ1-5,TGTGCCAGCAGTTTCTCCGGACAGGGCAACAATCAGCCCCAGCATTTT,CASSFSGQGNNQPQHF
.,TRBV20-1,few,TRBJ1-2,TGCAGTGCTAGAGATCCCCGGCAGGGTCGGTCCTATGGCTACACCTTC,CSARDPRQGRSYGYTF
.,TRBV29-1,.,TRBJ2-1,TGCAGCGCCACCCTGTCCTACAATGAGCAGTTCTTC,CSATLSYNEQFF
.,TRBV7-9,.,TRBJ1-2,TGTGCCAGCAGCTTAGAGGGCCTTTTTAGCTATGGCTACACCTTC,CASSLEGLFSYGYTF
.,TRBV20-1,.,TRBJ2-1,TGCAGTGCGACAGCGACTATCGGTTCCCCCAATGAGCAGTTCTTC,CSATATIGSPNEQFF
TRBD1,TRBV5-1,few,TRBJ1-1,TGCGCCAGCAGCTGGGGTGACAGGGGCGACACAGCTTTCTTT,CASSWGDRGDTAFF
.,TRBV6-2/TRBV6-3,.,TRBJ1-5,TGTGCCAGCAGTTACCCGACTCTCGGACCCCCGGCGGCGCGTATGGATCAGCCCCAGCATTTT,CASSYPTLGPPAARMDQPQHF
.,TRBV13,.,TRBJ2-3,TGTGCCAGCAGCTTAGAAGGGACTTCACACAGAGACGCGTATTTT,CASSLEGTSHRDAYF
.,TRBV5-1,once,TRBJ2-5,TGCGCCAGCAGCTTGGCCGGGCAGGCGGCCCAAGAGACCCAGTACTTC,CASSLAGQAAQETQYF
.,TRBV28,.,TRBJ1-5,TGTGCCAGCAGTTTAGGGGGCCCGGGGGGCAATCAGCCCCAGCATTTT,CASSLGGPGGNQPQHF
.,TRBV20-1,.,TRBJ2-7,TGCAGTGCCCGGGACCCCACCAGCTCCTACAATGAGCAGTACTTC,CSARDPTSSYNEQYF
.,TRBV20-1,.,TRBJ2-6,TGCAGTGCTAGTGTGGGAACGGCCTCTGGGGCCAACGTCCTGACTTTC,CSASVGTASGANVLTF
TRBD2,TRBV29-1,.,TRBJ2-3,TGCAGCGTTAGGCTCGGCGGGAGGGCCGGAGATACGCAGTATTTT,CSVRLGGRAGDTQYF
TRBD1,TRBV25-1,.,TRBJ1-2,TGTGCCAGCAGTGCCACAGGGGGCGCGGGTGGCTACACCTTC,CASSATGGAGGYTF
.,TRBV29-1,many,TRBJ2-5,TGCAGCGTTGAACAGCGCTGGGCCCAGTACTTC,CSVEQRWAQYF
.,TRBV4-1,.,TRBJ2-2,TGCGCCAGCAGCCCGGGTCCCTCATACACCGGGGAGCTGTTTTTT,CASSPGPSYTGELFF
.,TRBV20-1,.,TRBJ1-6,TGCAGTGCTAGAGTAGGGGCTTCACCCCTCCACTTT,CSARVGASPLHF
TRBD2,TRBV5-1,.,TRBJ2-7,TGCGCCAGCAGCCACCCGGGGGGGGCCCAGGAGCAGTACTTC,CASSHPGGAQEQYF
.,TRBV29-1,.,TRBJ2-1,TGCAGCGCAGAGACGGCCTCCTACAATGAGCAGTTCTTC,CSAETASYNEQFF
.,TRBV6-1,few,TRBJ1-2,TGTGCCAGCAGTGAAGGGGACGTTTCTGGCTACACCTTC,CASSEGDVSGYTF
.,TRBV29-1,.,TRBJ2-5,TGCAGCGTTGAAGATCCAATAGGGACGGCAGAGACCCAGTACTTC,CSVEDPIGTAETQYF
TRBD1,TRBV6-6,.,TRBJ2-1,TGTGCCAGCAGTTACCGACTGACAGGGGGGTACGGGAGTACCAATGAGCAGTTCTTC,CASSYRLTGGYGSTNEQFF
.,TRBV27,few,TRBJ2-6,TGTGCCAGCAGTACTTTTCGCGCTGGGGCCAACGTCCTGACTTTC,CASSTFRAGANVLTF